These T cell receptor beta chains were read from a single sample in a study of molecular identifiers for immune sequencing clone quantification. MiXCR, run by TCRdb on the PCR reads, gives a single entry per CDR3 protein. The sample carries about 330,000 distinct CDR3 sequences, roughly a quarter recorded once. Sequencing was carried out using naive CD8+ T cells from blood, with Jurkat cell RNA spiked in. The receptors were gathered from a human donor in good health. Some libraries in this study had Jurkat cell RNA spiked in. CDR3s include the opening cysteine and the closing phenylalanine or tryptophan. The order of the fields is CDR3 DNA, CDR3 protein, clone size, V gene, J gene, D gene. A D gene is named only where the DNA matches it firmly. Not every row has a clone size; where given, it reads once, few, many or a size class.

CDR3nt: TGTGCCAGCAGTGAGAGGGAGGCGGGAGCCTCCACAGATACGCAGTATTTT; CDR3aa: CASSEREAGASTDTQYF; abundance: -; v_gene: TRBV2; j_gene: TRBJ2-3; d_gene: TRBD2
CDR3nt: TGTGCCAGCAGCGCCGCCCGGGACAGGGGCCTCGAAAAACTGTTTTTT; CDR3aa: CASSAARDRGLEKLFF; abundance: -; v_gene: TRBV7-9; j_gene: TRBJ1-4; d_gene: TRBD1
CDR3nt: TGTGCCAGCAGCTTACTGACTAGCGGGGCAGATACGCAGTATTTT; CDR3aa: CASSLLTSGADTQYF; abundance: -; v_gene: TRBV7-9; j_gene: TRBJ2-3; d_gene: TRBD2
CDR3nt: TGTGCCAGCAGTTCGCCCCAAGAGACCCAGTACTTC; CDR3aa: CASSSPQETQYF; abundance: many; v_gene: TRBV27; j_gene: TRBJ2-5; d_gene: -
CDR3nt: TGCGCCAGCAGCCCCTATGGGGCCAACGTCCTGACTTTC; CDR3aa: CASSPYGANVLTF; abundance: few; v_gene: TRBV5-1; j_gene: TRBJ2-6; d_gene: -
CDR3nt: TGTGCCAGCAGTTTTTCAGGAATACAAGAGACCCAGTACTTC; CDR3aa: CASSFSGIQETQYF; abundance: few; v_gene: TRBV12-3/TRBV12-4; j_gene: TRBJ2-5; d_gene: -
CDR3nt: TGTGCCAGCAGTGACCGCACAGGGATCAATTCACCCCTCCGCTTT; CDR3aa: CASSDRTGINSPLRF; abundance: -; v_gene: TRBV25-1; j_gene: TRBJ1-6; d_gene: -
CDR3nt: TGTGCCAGCAGTGTCGAAATAGATAGAGGAAACACCATATATTTT; CDR3aa: CASSVEIDRGNTIYF; abundance: -; v_gene: TRBV25-1; j_gene: TRBJ1-3; d_gene: -
CDR3nt: TGTGCCAGCAGCTTAGCATCCCGGACTAGCGGGACAGATACGCAGTATTTT; CDR3aa: CASSLASRTSGTDTQYF; abundance: -; v_gene: TRBV7-2; j_gene: TRBJ2-3; d_gene: TRBD2
CDR3nt: TGTGCCAGCCGAGAAGGCATGACGAGCTCCTACGAGCAGTACTTC; CDR3aa: CASREGMTSSYEQYF; abundance: -; v_gene: TRBV27; j_gene: TRBJ2-7; d_gene: -
CDR3nt: TGTGCCAGCAGCTCAGAAGAATCCAACAGGTTTAGCACAGATACGCAGTATTTT; CDR3aa: CASSSEESNRFSTDTQYF; abundance: many; v_gene: TRBV7-6; j_gene: TRBJ2-3; d_gene: -
CDR3nt: TGTGCCAGCAGTTTAGCAGGGACCCACGAGCAGTACTTC; CDR3aa: CASSLAGTHEQYF; abundance: few; v_gene: TRBV28; j_gene: TRBJ2-7; d_gene: -
CDR3nt: TGTGCCATCCAACGCGGGACAGACACTGAAGCTTTCTTT; CDR3aa: CAIQRGTDTEAFF; abundance: many; v_gene: TRBV5-4; j_gene: TRBJ1-1; d_gene: TRBD1
CDR3nt: TGTGCCAGCAGTCCATTCCGAGCTTCGAACACTGAAGCTTTCTTT; CDR3aa: CASSPFRASNTEAFF; abundance: many; v_gene: TRBV12-3/TRBV12-4; j_gene: TRBJ1-1; d_gene: -
CDR3nt: TGTGCCAGCTCACCAGCCGCAGCAAATAACTATGGCTACACCTTC; CDR3aa: CASSPAAANNYGYTF; abundance: -; v_gene: TRBV18; j_gene: TRBJ1-2; d_gene: -
CDR3nt: TGTGCCAGCACGGTAGCGGGAGAGACCGGGGAGCTGTTTTTT; CDR3aa: CASTVAGETGELFF; abundance: -; v_gene: TRBV2; j_gene: TRBJ2-2; d_gene: TRBD2
CDR3nt: TGTGCCAGCAGCTTATTGGGATCCGGAAAGCCTGGAAACACCATATATTTT; CDR3aa: CASSLLGSGKPGNTIYF; abundance: few; v_gene: TRBV7-9; j_gene: TRBJ1-3; d_gene: -
CDR3nt: TGTGCCTGGAGTCTGGGGAAAGATACGCAGTATTTT; CDR3aa: CAWSLGKDTQYF; abundance: many; v_gene: TRBV30; j_gene: TRBJ2-3; d_gene: -
CDR3nt: TGTGCCAGCAGCTCACCCCTAAGGGACTTCGGTGAGCAGTTCTTC; CDR3aa: CASSSPLRDFGEQFF; abundance: many; v_gene: TRBV7-9; j_gene: TRBJ2-1; d_gene: -
CDR3nt: TGTGCCAGCAGTGCCCGACCAGAAGAGACCCAGTACTTC; CDR3aa: CASSARPEETQYF; abundance: many; v_gene: TRBV28; j_gene: TRBJ2-5; d_gene: -
CDR3nt: TGCGCCAGCAGCCAAGATAGAACGGGGGGACCCCAAGAGACCCAGTACTTC; CDR3aa: CASSQDRTGGPQETQYF; abundance: -; v_gene: TRBV4-3; j_gene: TRBJ2-5; d_gene: TRBD2
CDR3nt: TGTGCCAGCAGCTTTGTTCGTGACCCCCAATATCAGACCCAGTACTTC; CDR3aa: CASSFVRDPQYQTQYF; abundance: many; v_gene: TRBV5-6; j_gene: TRBJ2-5; d_gene: -
CDR3nt: TGTGCCAGCAGATACCAGGGGGGGGAGACCCAGTACTTC; CDR3aa: CASRYQGGETQYF; abundance: -; v_gene: TRBV27; j_gene: TRBJ2-5; d_gene: -
CDR3nt: TGTGCCAGTAGTATGGACAGTTATAGCAATCAGCCCCAGCATTTT; CDR3aa: CASSMDSYSNQPQHF; abundance: few; v_gene: TRBV19; j_gene: TRBJ1-5; d_gene: -
CDR3nt: TGTGCCAGCAGAGCGACACCTGAAGCTTTCTTT; CDR3aa: CASRATPEAFF; abundance: many; v_gene: TRBV7-9; j_gene: TRBJ1-1; d_gene: -
CDR3nt: TGTGCCAGCAGCTTAACCCGTGCCTACGAGCAGTACTTC; CDR3aa: CASSLTRAYEQYF; abundance: -; v_gene: TRBV7-2; j_gene: TRBJ2-7; d_gene: -
CDR3nt: TGCGCCAGCAGCCAATTCGGGCCTCTTTCGTCTAGCACAGATACGCAGTATTTT; CDR3aa: CASSQFGPLSSSTDTQYF; abundance: few; v_gene: TRBV4-3; j_gene: TRBJ2-3; d_gene: -
CDR3nt: TGTGCCAGCAGTTTACGGGGGGCCTTGTACGAGCGGTACTTC; CDR3aa: CASSLRGALYERYF; abundance: -; v_gene: TRBV27; j_gene: TRBJ2-7; d_gene: -
CDR3nt: TGTGCCAGCAGACGAACCGGGTCTACCTACGAGCAGTACTTC; CDR3aa: CASRRTGSTYEQYF; abundance: few; v_gene: TRBV6-5; j_gene: TRBJ2-7; d_gene: -
CDR3nt: TGTGCCAGCAGTTTGTACAGGGGGCAATACGAGCAGTACTTC; CDR3aa: CASSLYRGQYEQYF; abundance: -; v_gene: TRBV27; j_gene: TRBJ2-7; d_gene: TRBD1
CDR3nt: TGCGCCAGCAGTGAGTCGGCATACCAATCTCAGGGCCTCGAGCAGTACTTC; CDR3aa: CASSESAYQSQGLEQYF; abundance: -; v_gene: TRBV10-2; j_gene: TRBJ2-7; d_gene: -
CDR3nt: TGTGCCGGCAGCTCCCACTCCGCACTCGGGACAGGGTTCTACGAGCAGTACTTC; CDR3aa: CAGSSHSALGTGFYEQYF; abundance: -; v_gene: TRBV11-2; j_gene: TRBJ2-7; d_gene: TRBD1
CDR3nt: TGTGCCACCCACGTGGCCGGGACAGAGCTTAACACTGAAGCTTTCTTT; CDR3aa: CATHVAGTELNTEAFF; abundance: many; v_gene: TRBV6-2/TRBV6-3; j_gene: TRBJ1-1; d_gene: TRBD1
CDR3nt: TGCGCCAGCAGCCAAGTTCCAGCAGACTACGAGCAGTACTTC; CDR3aa: CASSQVPADYEQYF; abundance: many; v_gene: TRBV4-1; j_gene: TRBJ2-7; d_gene: -
CDR3nt: TGCAGCGGACGAGGGAGCTCCTACGAGCAGTACTTC; CDR3aa: CSGRGSSYEQYF; abundance: many; v_gene: TRBV29-1; j_gene: TRBJ2-7; d_gene: -
CDR3nt: TGTGCCAGCAGCCTTAACGGACTAGGTTCCTACGAGCAGTACTTC; CDR3aa: CASSLNGLGSYEQYF; abundance: few; v_gene: TRBV6-6; j_gene: TRBJ2-7; d_gene: TRBD2
CDR3nt: TGTGCCAGCAGCCAAGGACTGCACAATGAGCAGTTCTTC; CDR3aa: CASSQGLHNEQFF; abundance: many; v_gene: TRBV7-9; j_gene: TRBJ2-1; d_gene: -
CDR3nt: TGTGCCAGCAGCGCACTAACAGGAGTGAACACAGATACGCAGTATTTT; CDR3aa: CASSALTGVNTDTQYF; abundance: many; v_gene: TRBV7-2; j_gene: TRBJ2-3; d_gene: -
CDR3nt: TGTGCCAGCAGCTATCAACCCGGGTCTTTAATGAACACTGAAGCTTTCTTT; CDR3aa: CASSYQPGSLMNTEAFF; abundance: many; v_gene: TRBV5-6; j_gene: TRBJ1-1; d_gene: -
CDR3nt: TGTGCCAGTAGTATCTCCCTCAACCCCCCCCCCTACGAGGAGGACTTC; CDR3aa: CASSISLNPPPYEEDF; abundance: -; v_gene: TRBV19; j_gene: TRBJ2-7; d_gene: -
CDR3nt: TGCGCCAGCAGCTTGGCCCCAGGGGCCACTGAAGCTCTCTTT; CDR3aa: CASSLAPGATEALF; abundance: few; v_gene: TRBV5-1; j_gene: TRBJ1-1; d_gene: -
CDR3nt: TGTGCCAGCAGCAAAGGAACACAGTTAATTGAGGAGACCCAGTACTTC; CDR3aa: CASSKGTQLIEETQYF; abundance: many; v_gene: TRBV21-1; j_gene: TRBJ2-5; d_gene: -
CDR3nt: TGTGCCAGCAGCGTAGGTCCAGATGCCTACGAGCAGTACTTC; CDR3aa: CASSVGPDAYEQYF; abundance: -; v_gene: TRBV7-2; j_gene: TRBJ2-7; d_gene: -
CDR3nt: TGTGCCAGCAGCCCCGTTATAGGGCAGCCCCAGCATTTT; CDR3aa: CASSPVIGQPQHF; abundance: few; v_gene: TRBV27; j_gene: TRBJ1-5; d_gene: -
CDR3nt: TGTGCCAGCAGTCACACCCTGGGAGGGGCCAACGTCCTGACTTTC; CDR3aa: CASSHTLGGANVLTF; abundance: many; v_gene: TRBV7-9; j_gene: TRBJ2-6; d_gene: -
CDR3nt: TGTGCCAGCAGCACCCCCCCGGCCCCGAACACCGGGGAGCTGTTTTTT; CDR3aa: CASSTPPAPNTGELFF; abundance: many; v_gene: TRBV2; j_gene: TRBJ2-2; d_gene: -
CDR3nt: TGCAGCGGGACTAGCGGGAGGTTGGACAAAAACATTCAGTACTTC; CDR3aa: CSGTSGRLDKNIQYF; abundance: many; v_gene: TRBV29-1; j_gene: TRBJ2-4; d_gene: TRBD2
CDR3nt: TGCAGTGCTGGACATCCGAGCTCCTACGAGCAGTACTTC; CDR3aa: CSAGHPSSYEQYF; abundance: many; v_gene: TRBV20-1; j_gene: TRBJ2-7; d_gene: -
CDR3nt: TGCGCCAGCAGCCCGGGACAGGGGCGCGATGGCTGCACCTTC; CDR3aa: CASSPGQGRDGCTF; abundance: -; v_gene: TRBV5-1; j_gene: TRBJ1-2; d_gene: TRBD1
CDR3nt: TGTGCCAGCAGTTTATCCCTTCCTCAAGAGACCCAGTACTTC; CDR3aa: CASSLSLPQETQYF; abundance: -; v_gene: TRBV27; j_gene: TRBJ2-5; d_gene: -
CDR3nt: TGTGCCAGCAGCTTAGGTGGGGGGTACACAGATACGCAGTATTTT; CDR3aa: CASSLGGGYTDTQYF; abundance: few; v_gene: TRBV7-6; j_gene: TRBJ2-3; d_gene: -
CDR3nt: TGTGCCAGCAGTTACTCGATCCGAGCCAATCAGCCCCAGCATTTT; CDR3aa: CASSYSIRANQPQHF; abundance: few; v_gene: TRBV6-5; j_gene: TRBJ1-5; d_gene: -
CDR3nt: TGCAGCGTTCCCCTTCCAGGAAGCTTCACAGATACGCAGTATTTT; CDR3aa: CSVPLPGSFTDTQYF; abundance: -; v_gene: TRBV29-1; j_gene: TRBJ2-3; d_gene: -
CDR3nt: TGTGCCAGCAGCGTTTCAGGGGCAGATCGCTACGAGCAGTACTTC; CDR3aa: CASSVSGADRYEQYF; abundance: -; v_gene: TRBV9; j_gene: TRBJ2-7; d_gene: -